What follows are 4 T cell receptor beta chains derived from one specimen sequenced in a study of CXCR3-negative and CXCR3-positive naive CD8 T cells. Their specific antigens are unknown. TRB cDNA libraries were made by UMI-labeled 5' RACE. After re-calling the 5' RACE reads, TCRdb lists one entry per CDR3 protein, DNA absent. The sample includes some 60,000 distinct CDR3 sequences. Overall study results and limits: CXCR3-expressing naive cells carried TRB CDR3s more hydrophobic than those of CXCR3-negative naive cells.

Material: naive CXCR3+ CD8+ T cells from blood. Subset: CD45RO-CCR7+CD27+CD95- naive CD8+ T cells expressing CXCR3 (TNR3+). Source of these receptors: a human donor in good health. Some clones in this sample may be carry-over from other donors' samples.

V is TRBV7-9 and J is TRBJ1-5. The CDR3 contains 14 residues. Germline CDR1 is SEHNR and CDR2 is FQNEAQ (reference sequence). The CDR3 sequence: CASSLGEVYQPQHF.

The J gene is TRBJ2-2, the V gene TRBV7-6; TCRdb returns TRBD2, unconfirmable since there is no DNA. Per germline, CDR1 SGHVS and CDR2 FNYEAQ. CDR3 length: 15 residues. This CDR3 is CASSLLTTNTGELFF. Together with reference TRBV7-6 and TRBJ2-2, the CDR3 gives the full variable domain: GAGVSQSPRYKVTKRGQDVALRCDPISGHVSLYWYRQALGQGPEFLTYFNYEAQQDKSGLPNDRFSAERPEGSISTLTIQRTEQRDSAMYRCASSLLTTNTGELFFGEGSRLTVL.

This chain links TRBV7-9 with TRBJ2-3; TCRdb lists TRBD2, though no DNA is available to test this call. Germline V gene lookup returns CDR1 SEHNR and CDR2 FQNEAQ (reference sequence). This CDR3 is 16 amino acids long. CDR3 protein: CASSPLDYRSTDTQYF.

The chain employs TRBV14 and TRBJ2-7; TCRdb designates TRBD1, a call that cannot be tested without DNA. This CDR3 has 15 amino acids. Germline-derived CDR1 and CDR2 are SGHDN and FVKESK. The CDR3: CASSQEIGGHNEQYF. The full variable domain, with the rest looked up from reference TRBV14 and TRBJ2-7, is EAGVTQFPSHSVIEKGQTVTLRCDPISGHDNLYWYRRVMGKEIKFLLHFVKESKQDESGMPNNRFLAERTGGTYSTLKVQPAELEDSGVYFCASSQEIGGHNEQYFGPGTRLTVT.